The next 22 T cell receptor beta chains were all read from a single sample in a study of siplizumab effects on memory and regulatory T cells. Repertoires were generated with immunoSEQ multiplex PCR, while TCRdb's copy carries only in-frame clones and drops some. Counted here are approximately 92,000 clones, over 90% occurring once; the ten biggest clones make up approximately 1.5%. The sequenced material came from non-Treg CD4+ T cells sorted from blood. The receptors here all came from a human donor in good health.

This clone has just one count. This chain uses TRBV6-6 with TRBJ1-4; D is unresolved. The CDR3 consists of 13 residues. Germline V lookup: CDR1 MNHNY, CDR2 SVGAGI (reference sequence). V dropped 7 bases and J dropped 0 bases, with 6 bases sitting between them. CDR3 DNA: TGTGCCAGCAATGGTGCAACTAATGAAAAACTGTTTTTT. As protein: CASNGATNEKLFF.

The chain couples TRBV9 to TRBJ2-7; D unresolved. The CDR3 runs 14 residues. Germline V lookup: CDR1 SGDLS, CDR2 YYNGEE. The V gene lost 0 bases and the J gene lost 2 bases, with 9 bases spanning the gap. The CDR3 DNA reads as TGTGCCAGCAGCGTAGAACCAGGAACCTACGAGCAGTACTTC. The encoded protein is CASSVEPGTYEQYF.

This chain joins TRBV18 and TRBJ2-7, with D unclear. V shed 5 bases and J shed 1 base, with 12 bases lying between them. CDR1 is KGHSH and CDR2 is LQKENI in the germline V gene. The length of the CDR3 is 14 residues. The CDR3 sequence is CASSGLRGSYEQYF. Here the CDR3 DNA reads TGTGCCAGCTCAGGTTTACGTGGGTCCTACGAGCAGTACTTC. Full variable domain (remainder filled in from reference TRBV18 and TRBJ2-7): NAGVMQNPRHLVRRRGQEARLRCSPMKGHSHVYWYRQLPEEGLKFMVYLQKENIIDESGMPKERFSAEFPKEGPSILRIQQVVRGDSAAYFCASSGLRGSYEQYFGPGTRLTVT.

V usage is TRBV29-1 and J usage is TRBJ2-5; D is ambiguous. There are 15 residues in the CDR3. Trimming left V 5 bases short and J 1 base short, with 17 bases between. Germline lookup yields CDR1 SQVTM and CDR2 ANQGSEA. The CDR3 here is CSVNFVLLGQETQYF. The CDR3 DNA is TGCAGCGTTAACTTCGTTCTCCTGGGCCAAGAGACCCAGTACTTC.

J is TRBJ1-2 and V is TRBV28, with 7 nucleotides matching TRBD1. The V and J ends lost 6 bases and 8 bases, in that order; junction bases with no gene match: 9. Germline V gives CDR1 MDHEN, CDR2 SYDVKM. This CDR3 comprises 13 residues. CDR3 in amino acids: CASSPSGGRGYTF. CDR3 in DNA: TGTGCCAGCAGCCCCTCAGGGGGTCGGGGCTACACCTTC.

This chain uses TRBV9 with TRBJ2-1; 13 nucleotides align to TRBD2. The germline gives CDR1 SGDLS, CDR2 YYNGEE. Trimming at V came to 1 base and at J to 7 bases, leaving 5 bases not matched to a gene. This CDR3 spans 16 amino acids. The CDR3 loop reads CASSVSGTSGVNEQFF. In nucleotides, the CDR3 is TGTGCCAGCAGCGTATCCGGGACTAGCGGGGTGAATGAGCAGTTCTTC.

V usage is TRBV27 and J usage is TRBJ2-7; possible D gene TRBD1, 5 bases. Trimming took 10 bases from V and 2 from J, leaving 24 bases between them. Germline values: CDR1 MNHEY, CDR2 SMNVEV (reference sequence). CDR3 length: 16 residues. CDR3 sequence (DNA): TGTGCCACTCCGTTATGGGGCTGGAGTCCTACCTACGAGCAGTACTTC. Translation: CATPLWGWSPTYEQYF.

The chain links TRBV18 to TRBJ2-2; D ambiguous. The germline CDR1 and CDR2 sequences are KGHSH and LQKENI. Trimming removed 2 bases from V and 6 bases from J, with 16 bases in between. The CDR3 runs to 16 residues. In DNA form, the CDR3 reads TGTGCCAGCTCACCATCCTCGGCCCCCTTGTCCGGGGAGCTGTTTTTT. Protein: CASSPSSAPLSGELFF.

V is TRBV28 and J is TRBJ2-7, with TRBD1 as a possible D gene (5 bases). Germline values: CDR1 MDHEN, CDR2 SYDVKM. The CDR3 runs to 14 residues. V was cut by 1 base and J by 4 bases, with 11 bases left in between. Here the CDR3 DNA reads TGTGCCAGCAGTTTATTAGGGGTAGTTTACGAGCAGTACTTC. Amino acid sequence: CASSLLGVVYEQYF.

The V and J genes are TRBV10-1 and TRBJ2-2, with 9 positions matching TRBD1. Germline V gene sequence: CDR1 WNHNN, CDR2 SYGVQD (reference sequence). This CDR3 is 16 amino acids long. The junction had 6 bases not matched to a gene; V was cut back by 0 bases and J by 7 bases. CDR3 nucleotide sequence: TGCGCCAGCAGTGAGTCTCGACAGGGGGTGAGCGGGGAGCTGTTTTTT. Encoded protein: CASSESRQGVSGELFF.

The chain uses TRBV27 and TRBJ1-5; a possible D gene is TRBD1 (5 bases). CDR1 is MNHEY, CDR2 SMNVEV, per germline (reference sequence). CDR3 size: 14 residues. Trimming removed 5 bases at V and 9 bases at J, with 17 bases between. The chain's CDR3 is CASSIQQARGPQHF. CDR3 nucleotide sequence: TGTGCCAGCAGTATCCAACAGGCCCGGGGGCCCCAGCATTTT.

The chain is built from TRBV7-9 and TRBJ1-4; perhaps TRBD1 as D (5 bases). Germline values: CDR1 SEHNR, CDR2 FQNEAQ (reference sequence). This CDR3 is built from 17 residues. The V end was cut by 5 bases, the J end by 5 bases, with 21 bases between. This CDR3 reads CASSPRLKTVENEKLFF. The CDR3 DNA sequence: TGTGCCAGCAGCCCGCGACTGAAGACAGTCGAAAATGAAAAACTGTTTTTT.

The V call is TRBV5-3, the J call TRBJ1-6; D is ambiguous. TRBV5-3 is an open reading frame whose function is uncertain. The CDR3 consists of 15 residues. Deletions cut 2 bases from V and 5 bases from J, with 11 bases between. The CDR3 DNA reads TGTGCCAGAAGCTTAGTGTTAGGAGATAATTCACCCCTCCACTTT. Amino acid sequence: CARSLVLGDNSPLHF.

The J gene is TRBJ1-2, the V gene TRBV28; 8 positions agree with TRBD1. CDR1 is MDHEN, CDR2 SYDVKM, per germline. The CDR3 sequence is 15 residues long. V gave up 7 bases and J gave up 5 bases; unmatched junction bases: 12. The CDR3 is CASKVGGQESYGYTF. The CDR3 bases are TGTGCCAGCAAGGTTGGGGGACAGGAGAGTTATGGCTACACCTTC.

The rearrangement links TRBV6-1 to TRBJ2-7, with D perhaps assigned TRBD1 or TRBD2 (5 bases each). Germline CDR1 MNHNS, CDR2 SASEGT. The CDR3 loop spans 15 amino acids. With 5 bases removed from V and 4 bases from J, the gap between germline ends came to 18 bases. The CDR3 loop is CASSPLDGTVYEQYF. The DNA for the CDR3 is TGTGCCAGCAGTCCACTAGATGGGACGGTTTACGAGCAGTACTTC.

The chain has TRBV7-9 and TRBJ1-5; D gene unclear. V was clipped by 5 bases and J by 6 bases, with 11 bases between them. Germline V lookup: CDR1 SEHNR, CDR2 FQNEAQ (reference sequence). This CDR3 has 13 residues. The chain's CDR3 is CASSVEAFQPQHF. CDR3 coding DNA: TGTGCCAGCAGCGTTGAAGCGTTTCAGCCCCAGCATTTT.

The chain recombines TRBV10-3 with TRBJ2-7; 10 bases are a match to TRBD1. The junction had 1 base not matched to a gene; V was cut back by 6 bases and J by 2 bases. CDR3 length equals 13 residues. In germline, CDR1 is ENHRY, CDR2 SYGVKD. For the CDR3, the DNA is TGTGCCATCAGAGGGACAGGGGCCTACGAGCAGTACTTC. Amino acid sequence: CAIRGTGAYEQYF.

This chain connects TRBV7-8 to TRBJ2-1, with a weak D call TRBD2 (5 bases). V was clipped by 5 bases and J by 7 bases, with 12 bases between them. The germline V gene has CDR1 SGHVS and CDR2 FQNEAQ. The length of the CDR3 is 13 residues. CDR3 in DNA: TGTGCCAGCAGCGTGGACTCCATTAATGAGCAGTTCTTC. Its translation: CASSVDSINEQFF.

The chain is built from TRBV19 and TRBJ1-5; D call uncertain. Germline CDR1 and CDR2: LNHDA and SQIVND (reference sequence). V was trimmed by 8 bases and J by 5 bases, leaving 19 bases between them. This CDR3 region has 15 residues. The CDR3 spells CASLRTPDHHQPQHF. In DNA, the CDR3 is TGTGCCAGTCTCAGGACGCCCGATCACCATCAGCCCCAGCATTTT.

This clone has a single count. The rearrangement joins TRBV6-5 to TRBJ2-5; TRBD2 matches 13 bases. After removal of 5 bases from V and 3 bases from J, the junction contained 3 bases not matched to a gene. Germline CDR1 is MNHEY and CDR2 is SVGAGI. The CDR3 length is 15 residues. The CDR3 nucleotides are TGTGCCAGCAGTCCAGGACTAGCGGGAGAAGAGACCCAGTACTTC. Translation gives CASSPGLAGEETQYF.

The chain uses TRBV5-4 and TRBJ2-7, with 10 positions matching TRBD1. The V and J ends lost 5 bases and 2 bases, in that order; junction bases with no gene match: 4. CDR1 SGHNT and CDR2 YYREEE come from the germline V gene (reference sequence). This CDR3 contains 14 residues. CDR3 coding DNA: TGTGCCAGCAGTTGGACAGGGGGGACCTACGAGCAGTACTTC. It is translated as CASSWTGGTYEQYF.

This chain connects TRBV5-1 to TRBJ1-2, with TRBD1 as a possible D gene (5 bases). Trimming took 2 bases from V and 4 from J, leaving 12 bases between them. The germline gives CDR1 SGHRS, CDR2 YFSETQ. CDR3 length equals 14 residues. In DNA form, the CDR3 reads TGCGCCAGCAGCTTAGGGGAGACGGGCTATGGCTACACCTTC. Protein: CASSLGETGYGYTF. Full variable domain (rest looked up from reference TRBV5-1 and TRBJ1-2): KAGVTQTPRYLIKTRGQQVTLSCSPISGHRSVSWYQQTPGQGLQFLFEYFSETQRNKGNFPGRFSGRQFSNSRSEMNVSTLELGDSALYLCASSLGETGYGYTFGSGTRLTVV.